A single sample is the source of the 14 T cell receptor beta chains below, sequenced in a study of radiotherapy plus CTLA-4 blockade in lung cancer. Assay used: immunoSEQ multiplex PCR; TCRdb lists only in-frame clones, some missing. In the table there are about 62,000 clones, around 77% of which are singletons. Here the sequenced sample was peripheral blood, taken from a patient treated with radiotherapy plus ipilimumab. The receptors were sampled from a human donor with non-small cell lung cancer who had a complete response to radiotherapy plus ipilimumab.

This clone has a handful of counts. The chain uses TRBV6-5 and TRBJ1-5; D unresolved. V was pared by 6 bases and J by 11 bases, with 14 bases between. Germline values: CDR1 MNHEY, CDR2 SVGAGI. This CDR3 is built from 12 residues. Written as DNA, the CDR3 is TGTGCCAGCAGCCTAGCTGTGGGGTCCCAGCATTTT. It codes for CASSLAVGSQHF.

Concerning this clone itself: At one of its ends the junction is not consistent with the germline gene, which may arise from a read error. The CDR3 here is CASTPTGDGNTTYF. DNA of the CDR3: TGCGCCAGCACCCCGACAGGGGACGGAAACACCACATATTTT. The gene calls are TRBV5-1 and TRBJ1-3, with 8 bases aligning to TRBD1. Germline values: CDR1 SGHRS, CDR2 YFSETQ. There are 14 residues in the CDR3.

The chain couples TRBV7-2 to TRBJ2-4, with 8 nucleotides matching TRBD1. CDR3 length: 15 residues. Germline V CDR1 and CDR2: SGHTA, FQGNSA. Trimming cost V 6 bases and J 2 bases; bases outside gene matches: 6. In nucleotides, the CDR3 is TGTGCCAGCAGGAGGACAGGGCCTTCCAAAAACATTCAGTACTTC. Translated, it gives CASRRTGPSKNIQYF.

The chain is built from TRBV7-2 and TRBJ2-2; 7 positions agree with TRBD1. The junction had 7 bases not matched to a gene; V was cut back by 6 bases and J by 6 bases. Germline loops: CDR1 SGHTA, CDR2 FQGNSA. The CDR3 extends over 14 amino acids. The CDR3 DNA reads as TGTGCCAGCAGACCCGACAGGGCGTCCGGGGAGCTGTTTTTT. Translated: CASRPDRASGELFF.

The CDR3 DNA is TGTGCCAGCAGCGACCTACAGGGGGCTAACACTGAAGCTTTCTTT. Protein sequence: CASSDLQGANTEAFF. The rearrangement joins TRBV7-9 to TRBJ1-1; 9 bases map to TRBD1. The germline gives CDR1 SEHNR, CDR2 FQNEAQ (reference sequence). This CDR3 has 15 residues. The trim removed 5 bases at V and 2 bases at J, leaving 6 bases unmatched.

The chain recombines TRBV29-1 with TRBJ2-7, with a weak D call TRBD2 (5 bases). Germline V CDR1 and CDR2: SQVTM, ANQGSEA. The V and J ends lost 1 base and 3 bases respectively, with 22 bases between them. The CDR3 sequence is 17 residues long. CDR3 amino acids: CSVEALSDGGINYEQYF. The CDR3 DNA reads TGCAGCGTTGAAGCCTTATCGGACGGAGGAATAAACTACGAGCAGTACTTC.

This clone showed up just a few times. V gene TRBV2 combines with J gene TRBJ2-4, with a tentative D call TRBD1 (6 bases). V lost 4 bases and J 1 base, leaving 8 bases between the germline ends. This CDR3 spans 14 amino acids. Germline V gives CDR1 SNHLY, CDR2 FYNNEI. DNA of the CDR3: TGTGCCAGCAGTGCCCAGGGGGCCAAAAACATTCAGTACTTC. Encoded protein: CASSAQGAKNIQYF.

V is TRBV4-2 and J is TRBJ1-1; D may be TRBD1 (5 bases). V lost 1 base to trimming and J lost 4 bases, with 10 bases between them. The germline CDR1 and CDR2 sequences are LGHNA and YNFKEQ. The CDR3 covers 14 residues. This chain's CDR3 is CASSQVDRATEAFF. DNA of the CDR3: TGTGCCAGCAGCCAAGTTGACAGAGCCACTGAAGCTTTCTTT.

To note about this clone: This CDR3 is missing its conserved last phenylalanine or tryptophan, likely due to a read error. CDR3 sequence (DNA): TGTGCCAGCAGTAATGAGGGGGCCTGGCGAGGCTACACCCTC. It is translated as CASSNEGAWRGYTL. The chain joins TRBV28 to TRBJ1-2; the match to TRBD1 covers 7 bases. The CDR3 is made up of 14 amino acids. Germline trimming cut 5 bases from V and 8 bases from J; bases unmatched to any gene: 11. CDR1 and CDR2 (germline): MDHEN, SYDVKM.

The V gene is TRBV30, the J gene TRBJ1-4; the D gene is possibly TRBD1 (6 bases). The ends were cut back, 4 bases at V and 12 bases at J, with 15 bases in the middle. The CDR3 is made up of 12 amino acids. Germline V gene sequence: CDR1 GTSNPN, CDR2 SVGIG (reference sequence). CDR3 loop: CAWTGARRELFF. DNA of the CDR3: TGTGCCTGGACAGGGGCCCGCCGTGAACTGTTTTTT.

This chain links TRBV5-1 with TRBJ2-6; TRBD1 matches at 7 bases. Germline-derived CDR1 and CDR2 are SGHRS and YFSETQ. This CDR3 has 17 residues. Trimming cost V 5 bases and J 0 bases; bases outside gene matches: 8. The CDR3 bases are TGCGCCAGCAGGAACCGGGACAGACACTCTGGGGCCAACGTCCTGACTTTC. Its protein is CASRNRDRHSGANVLTF.

The chain is built from TRBV28 and TRBJ1-2; D is undetermined. Trimming removed 8 bases at V and 4 bases at J, with 17 bases between. CDR1 MDHEN and CDR2 SYDVKM come from the germline V gene. The CDR3 is 14 amino acids. CDR3 protein: CASDTAETSYGYTF. CDR3 DNA sequence: TGTGCCAGCGACACGGCAGAGACATCCTATGGCTACACCTTC.

The gene calls are TRBV19 and TRBJ2-7; a possible D gene is TRBD1 (5 bases). V was pared by 9 bases and J by 0 bases, with 15 bases between. The CDR3 loop spans 14 amino acids. The germline CDR1 and CDR2 sequences are LNHDA and SQIVND (reference sequence). CDR3 coding DNA: TGTGCCAGCGCTCCCCAGGGTAGCTCCTACGAGCAGTACTTC. Translating gives CASAPQGSSYEQYF.

The chain recombines TRBV4-1 with TRBJ2-2; no reliable D call. The ends were cut back, 1 base at V and 4 bases at J, with 10 bases in the middle. CDR3 length: 15 residues. Germline-derived CDR1 and CDR2 are MGHRA and YSYEKL. This CDR3 is CASSQVRHVTGELFF. CDR3 DNA: TGCGCCAGCAGCCAAGTGCGGCACGTCACCGGGGAGCTGTTTTTT.